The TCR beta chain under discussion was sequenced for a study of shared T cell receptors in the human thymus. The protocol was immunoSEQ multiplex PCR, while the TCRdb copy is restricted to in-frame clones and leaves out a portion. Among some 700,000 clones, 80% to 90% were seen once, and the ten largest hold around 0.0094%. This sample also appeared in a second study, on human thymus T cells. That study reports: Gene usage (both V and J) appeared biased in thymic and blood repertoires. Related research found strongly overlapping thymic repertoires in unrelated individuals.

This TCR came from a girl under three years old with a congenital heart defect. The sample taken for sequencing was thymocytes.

The CDR3 here is CASSFRGVNNEQFF. The CDR3 DNA is TGCGCCAGCAGCTTTCGGGGGGTAAACAATGAGCAGTTCTTC. The rearrangement joins TRBV5-1 to TRBJ2-1, with TRBD2 matching 7 bases. Germline assignment: CDR1 SGHRS and CDR2 YFSETQ. The V and J ends lost 2 bases and 5 bases, in that order; junction bases with no gene match: 4. This CDR3 has 14 residues.